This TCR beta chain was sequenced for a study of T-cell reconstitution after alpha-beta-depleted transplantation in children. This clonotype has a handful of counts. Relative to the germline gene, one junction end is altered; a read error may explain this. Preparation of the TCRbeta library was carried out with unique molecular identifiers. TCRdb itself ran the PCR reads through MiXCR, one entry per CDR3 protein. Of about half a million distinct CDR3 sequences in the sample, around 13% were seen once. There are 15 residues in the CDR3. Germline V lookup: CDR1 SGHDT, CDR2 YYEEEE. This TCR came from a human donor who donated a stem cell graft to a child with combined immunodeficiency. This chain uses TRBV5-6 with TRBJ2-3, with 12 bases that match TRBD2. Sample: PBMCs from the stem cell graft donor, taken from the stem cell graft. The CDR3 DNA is TGTGCCAGCAACTTGGGACTAGCGGGTGGAGATACGCAGTATTTT. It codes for CASNLGLAGGDTQYF.